This T cell receptor (beta chain) emerged from a study of T cells in Graves' hyperthyroidism and ophthalmopathy. Study findings and constraints: The model forecast ophthalmopathy, anticipating it by a median approximately 6.1 months before onset.

Lactation, pregnancy, other autoimmune disease or uncontrolled infection excluded patients. Trimming removed 2 bases at V and 2 bases at J, with 9 bases between. Germline CDR1 is GTSNPN and CDR2 is SVGIG (reference sequence). This CDR3 has 13 amino acids. This clonotype has a count of ten or more. The target antigen is unknown. RNA transcripts yielded amplified TCR beta CDR3 regions. The HTBI primer set drove a first-round RT-PCR of the TCR CDR3. TCRdb re-called the multiplex PCR reads with MiXCR, one entry per CDR3 protein. The sample includes a few hundred thousand distinct CDR3 sequences, around 23% of them seen just once.

Sequencing was performed on blood. The sequence was obtained from a woman aged 45-60 years with Graves' hyperthyroidism. The gene calls are TRBV30 and TRBJ1-2; D might be TRBD1 (5 bases). This CDR3 is CAWSRQGNYGYTF. In DNA, the CDR3 is TGTGCCTGGAGTAGGCAGGGAAACTATGGCTACACCTTC. The whole variable domain, filled in from reference TRBV30 and TRBJ1-2, reads SQTIHQWPATLVQPVGSPLSLECTVEGTSNPNLYWYRQAAGRGLQLLFYSVGIGQISSEVPQNLSASRPQDRQFILSSKKLLLSDSGFYLCAWSRQGNYGYTFGSGTRLTVV.